This T cell receptor (beta chain) was identified in a study of T cell repertoires in cytomegalovirus infection. Study context: Both CMV infection and a matching HLA type were indicated by public TCR beta signatures.

This clonotype was seen ten or more times. Its cognate antigen is unknown. TCRdb re-analysed the reads in MiXCR, keeping a single row per CDR3 protein. The sample has 250,000 to 400,000 distinct CDR3 sequences, more than 20% seen once; the top ten hold roughly 15%. Trimming pared 5 bases from V and 3 bases from J, leaving 9 bases between. The CDR3 covers 13 residues. CDR1 is SGHTA and CDR2 is FQGNSA in the germline V gene. The source was cultured PBMCs, collected from culture after CMV antigen stimulation. V usage is TRBV7-2 and J usage is TRBJ2-3; D not certain. This sequence was found in a human donor in good health (CMV status not recorded). Some clones in this sample may be carry-over from other donors' samples. The CDR3 here is CASSHILTDTQYF. The CDR3 bases are TGTGCCAGCAGCCACATACTGACAGATACGCAGTATTTT.